Below, 6 T cell receptor beta chains from the same sample are listed, as sequenced in a study of blood T cell repertoires in COVID-19. Sequenced by immunoSEQ multiplex PCR; TCRdb stores in-frame clones only, minus some. Counted here are about 260,000 clones, 83% occurring once; the ten biggest clones make up approximately 9%. What was sequenced was peripheral blood. The receptors were sampled from a woman between 50 and 59 years old who had recovered from COVID-19.

The rearrangement links TRBV24-1 to TRBJ2-3; possibly TRBD1 for D (5 bases). This CDR3 has 16 amino acids. V lost 5 bases and J 5 bases, leaving 19 bases between the germline ends. The germline CDR1 and CDR2 sequences are KGHDR and SFDVKD. DNA for the CDR3: TGTGCCACCAGTGGCCTGACAGTAAATGGTGGAGATACGCAGTATTTT. This encodes CATSGLTVNGGDTQYF.

This chain uses TRBV28 with TRBJ1-2; 10 nucleotides align to TRBD1. V was clipped by 2 bases and J by 3 bases; unmatched bases: 9. The CDR3 consists of 17 residues. CDR1 is MDHEN, CDR2 SYDVKM, per germline. The CDR3 sequence: CASSLVPQTGGDYGYTF. CDR3 DNA sequence: TGTGCCAGCAGTTTAGTCCCTCAGACAGGGGGCGACTATGGCTACACCTTC.

The V and J genes are TRBV7-2 and TRBJ2-7; D is unresolved. The CDR3 length is 13 residues. Deletions cut 5 bases from V and 3 bases from J, with 11 bases between. Germline V gives CDR1 SGHTA, CDR2 FQGNSA. The CDR3 region is CASSLSLFYEQYF. The CDR3 bases are TGTGCCAGCAGCCTATCCCTGTTCTACGAGCAGTACTTC.

This clone showed up just a few times. The rearrangement joins TRBV30 to TRBJ2-7; 8 nucleotides match TRBD1. Germline V gene data show CDR1 as GTSNPN and CDR2 as SVGIG (reference sequence). Germline trimming cut 3 bases from V and 3 bases from J; bases unmatched to any gene: 13. The CDR3 has 16 amino acids. CDR3 residues: CAWRASGTGNYYEQYF. CDR3 DNA sequence: TGTGCCTGGAGGGCCTCCGGGACAGGAAACTACTACGAGCAGTACTTC.

Here the CDR3 reads CASSSLEEKLFF. Written as DNA, the CDR3 is TGTGCCAGCAGTTCCCTCGAGGAAAAACTGTTTTTT. V is TRBV28 and J is TRBJ1-4, with unresolved D. The germline V gene has CDR1 MDHEN and CDR2 SYDVKM. The CDR3 is 12 amino acids. Trimming left V 4 bases short and J 8 bases short, with 8 bases between.

The chain carries TRBV7-2 and TRBJ2-1; 7 nucleotides line up with TRBD2. The CDR3 consists of 15 residues. Unmatched junction bases numbered 4, after V lost 0 bases and J lost 5 bases. From germline, CDR1 is SGHTA and CDR2 FQGNSA. The CDR3, as DNA: TGTGCCAGCAGCTTAGCTAGCGGGCAAAACAATGAGCAGTTCTTC. Translation: CASSLASGQNNEQFF.